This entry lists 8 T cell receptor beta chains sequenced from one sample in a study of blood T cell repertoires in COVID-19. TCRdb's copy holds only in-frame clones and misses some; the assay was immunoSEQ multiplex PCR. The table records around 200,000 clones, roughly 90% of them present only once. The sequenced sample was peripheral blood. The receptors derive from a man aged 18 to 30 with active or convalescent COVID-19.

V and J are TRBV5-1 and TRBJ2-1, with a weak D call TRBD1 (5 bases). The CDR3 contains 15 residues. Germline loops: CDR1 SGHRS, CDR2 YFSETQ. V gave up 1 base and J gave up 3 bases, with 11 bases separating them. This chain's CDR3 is CASSLISQGYNEQFF. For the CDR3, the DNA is TGCGCCAGCAGCTTGATCTCGCAGGGCTACAATGAGCAGTTCTTC.

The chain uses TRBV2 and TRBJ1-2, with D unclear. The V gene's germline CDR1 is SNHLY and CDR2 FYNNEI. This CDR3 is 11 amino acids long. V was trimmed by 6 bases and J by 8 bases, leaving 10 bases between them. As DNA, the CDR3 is TGTGCCAGCAGAGGAGGTCGGGGCTACACCTTC. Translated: CASRGGRGYTF.

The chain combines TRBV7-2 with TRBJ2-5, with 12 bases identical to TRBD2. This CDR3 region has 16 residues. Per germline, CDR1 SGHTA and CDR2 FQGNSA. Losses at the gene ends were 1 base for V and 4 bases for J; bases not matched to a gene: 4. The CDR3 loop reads CASSLGRLAGVETQYF. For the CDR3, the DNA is TGTGCCAGCAGCTTAGGAAGACTAGCGGGGGTAGAGACCCAGTACTTC.

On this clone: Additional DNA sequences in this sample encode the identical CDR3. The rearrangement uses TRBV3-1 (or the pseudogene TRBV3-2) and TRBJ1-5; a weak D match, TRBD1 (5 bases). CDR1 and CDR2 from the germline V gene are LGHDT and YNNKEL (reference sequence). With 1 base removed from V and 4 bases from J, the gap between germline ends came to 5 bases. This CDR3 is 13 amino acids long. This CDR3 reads CASSQAGNQPQHF. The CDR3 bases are TGTGCCAGCAGCCAAGCAGGGAATCAGCCCCAGCATTTT.

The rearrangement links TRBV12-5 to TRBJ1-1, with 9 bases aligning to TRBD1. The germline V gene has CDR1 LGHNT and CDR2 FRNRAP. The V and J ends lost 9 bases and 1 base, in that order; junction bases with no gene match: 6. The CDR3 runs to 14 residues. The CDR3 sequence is CASAQTGGNTEAFF. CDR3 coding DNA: TGTGCTAGCGCCCAGACAGGGGGGAACACTGAAGCTTTCTTT.

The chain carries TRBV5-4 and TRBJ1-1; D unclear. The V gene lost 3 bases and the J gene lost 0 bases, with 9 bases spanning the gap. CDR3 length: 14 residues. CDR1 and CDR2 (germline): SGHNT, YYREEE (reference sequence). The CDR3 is CASSSDWMNTEAFF. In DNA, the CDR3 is TGTGCCAGCAGCTCGGACTGGATGAACACTGAAGCTTTCTTT. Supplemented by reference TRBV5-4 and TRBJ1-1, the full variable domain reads ETGVTQSPTHLIKTRGQQVTLRCSSQSGHNTVSWYQQALGQGPQFIFQYYREEENGRGNFPPRFSGLQFPNYSSELNVNALELDDSALYLCASSSDWMNTEAFFGQGTRLTVV.

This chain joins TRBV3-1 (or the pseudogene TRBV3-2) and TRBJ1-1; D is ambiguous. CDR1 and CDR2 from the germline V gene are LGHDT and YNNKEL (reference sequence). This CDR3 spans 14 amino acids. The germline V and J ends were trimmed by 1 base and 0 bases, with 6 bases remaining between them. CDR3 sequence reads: CASSQVLMNTEAFF. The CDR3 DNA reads TGTGCCAGCAGCCAAGTACTGATGAACACTGAAGCTTTCTTT.

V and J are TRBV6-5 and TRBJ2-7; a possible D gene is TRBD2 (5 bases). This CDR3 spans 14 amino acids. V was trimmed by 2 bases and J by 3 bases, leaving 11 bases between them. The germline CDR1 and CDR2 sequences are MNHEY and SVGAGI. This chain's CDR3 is CASSYRLAGYEQYF. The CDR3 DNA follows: TGTGCCAGCAGTTACCGGCTAGCTGGCTACGAGCAGTACTTC.